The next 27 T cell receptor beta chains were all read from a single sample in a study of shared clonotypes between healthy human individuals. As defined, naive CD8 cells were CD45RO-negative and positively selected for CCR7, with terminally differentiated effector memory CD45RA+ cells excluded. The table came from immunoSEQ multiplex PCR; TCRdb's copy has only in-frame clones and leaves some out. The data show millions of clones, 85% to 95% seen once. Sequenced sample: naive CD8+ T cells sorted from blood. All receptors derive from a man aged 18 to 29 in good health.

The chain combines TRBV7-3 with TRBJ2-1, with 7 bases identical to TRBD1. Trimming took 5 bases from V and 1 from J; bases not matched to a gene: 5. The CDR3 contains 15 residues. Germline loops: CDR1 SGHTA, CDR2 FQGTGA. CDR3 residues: CASSKTGISYNEQFF. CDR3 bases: TGTGCCAGCAGCAAGACAGGGATTTCCTACAATGAGCAGTTCTTC.

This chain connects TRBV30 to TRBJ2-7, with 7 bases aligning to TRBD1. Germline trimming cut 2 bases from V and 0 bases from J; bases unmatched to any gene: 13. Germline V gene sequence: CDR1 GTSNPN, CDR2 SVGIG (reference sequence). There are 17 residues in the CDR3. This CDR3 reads CAWSPRTGFLSSYEQYF. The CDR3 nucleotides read TGTGCCTGGAGTCCTCGGACAGGTTTTCTGAGCTCCTACGAGCAGTACTTC. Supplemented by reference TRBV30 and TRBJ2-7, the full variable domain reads SQTIHQWPATLVQPVGSPLSLECTVEGTSNPNLYWYRQAAGRGLQLLFYSVGIGQISSEVPQNLSASRPQDRQFILSSKKLLLSDSGFYLCAWSPRTGFLSSYEQYFGPGTRLTVT.

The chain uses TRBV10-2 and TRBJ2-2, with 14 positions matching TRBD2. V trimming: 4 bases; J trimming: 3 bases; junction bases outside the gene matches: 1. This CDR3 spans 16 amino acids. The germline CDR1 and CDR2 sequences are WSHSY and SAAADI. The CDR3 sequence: CASSGGLAGDTGELFF. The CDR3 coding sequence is TGCGCCAGCAGTGGGGGACTAGCGGGAGACACCGGGGAGCTGTTTTTT.

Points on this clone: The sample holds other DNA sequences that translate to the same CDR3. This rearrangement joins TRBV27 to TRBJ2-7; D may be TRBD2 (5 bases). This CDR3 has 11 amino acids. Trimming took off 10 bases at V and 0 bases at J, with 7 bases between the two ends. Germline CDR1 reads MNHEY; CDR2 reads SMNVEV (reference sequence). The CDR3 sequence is CATGGSYEQYF. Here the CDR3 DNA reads TGTGCCACCGGAGGCTCCTACGAGCAGTACTTC.

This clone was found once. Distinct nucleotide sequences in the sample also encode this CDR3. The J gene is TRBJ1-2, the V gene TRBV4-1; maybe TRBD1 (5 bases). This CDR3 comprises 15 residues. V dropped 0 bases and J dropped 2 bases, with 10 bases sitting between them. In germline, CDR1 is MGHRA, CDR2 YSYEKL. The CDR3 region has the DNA TGCGCCAGCAGCCAAGAGCCAGGGTCGAACTATGGCTACACCTTC. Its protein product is CASSQEPGSNYGYTF.

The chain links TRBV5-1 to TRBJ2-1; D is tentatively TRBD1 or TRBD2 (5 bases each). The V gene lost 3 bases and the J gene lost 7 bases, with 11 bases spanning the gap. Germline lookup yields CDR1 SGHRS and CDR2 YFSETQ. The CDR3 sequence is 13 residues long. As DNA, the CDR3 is TGCGCCAGCAGCTGGGGGAAGGGGAATGAGCAGTTCTTC. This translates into CASSWGKGNEQFF.

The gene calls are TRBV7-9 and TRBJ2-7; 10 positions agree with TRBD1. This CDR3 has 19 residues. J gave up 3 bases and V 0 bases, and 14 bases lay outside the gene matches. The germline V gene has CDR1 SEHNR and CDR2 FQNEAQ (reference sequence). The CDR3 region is CASSLATGQGTVWIYEQYF. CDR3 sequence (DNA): TGTGCCAGCAGCTTAGCGACGGGACAGGGGACCGTGTGGATCTACGAGCAGTACTTC.

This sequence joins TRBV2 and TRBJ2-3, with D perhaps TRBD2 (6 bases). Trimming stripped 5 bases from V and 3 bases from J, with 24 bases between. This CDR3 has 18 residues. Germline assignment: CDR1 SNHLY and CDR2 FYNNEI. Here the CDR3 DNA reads TGTGCCAGCAGTTCCCCTTTCCTGACTAGTCTGGGGACAGATACGCAGTATTTT. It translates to CASSSPFLTSLGTDTQYF.

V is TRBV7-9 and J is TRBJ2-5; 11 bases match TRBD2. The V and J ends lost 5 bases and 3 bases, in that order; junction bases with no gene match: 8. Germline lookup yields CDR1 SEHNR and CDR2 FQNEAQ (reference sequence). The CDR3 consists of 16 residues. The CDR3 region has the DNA TGTGCCAGCAGCCCTTGGGGTAGCGGGGGGGAAGAGACCCAGTACTTC. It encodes CASSPWGSGGEETQYF.

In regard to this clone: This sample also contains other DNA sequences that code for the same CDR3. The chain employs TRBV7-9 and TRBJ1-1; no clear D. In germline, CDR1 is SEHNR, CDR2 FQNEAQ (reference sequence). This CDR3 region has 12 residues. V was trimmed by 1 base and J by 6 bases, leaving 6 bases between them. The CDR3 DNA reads TGTGCCAGCAGCTTAGACAGTCCTGAAGCTTTCTTT. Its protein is CASSLDSPEAFF.

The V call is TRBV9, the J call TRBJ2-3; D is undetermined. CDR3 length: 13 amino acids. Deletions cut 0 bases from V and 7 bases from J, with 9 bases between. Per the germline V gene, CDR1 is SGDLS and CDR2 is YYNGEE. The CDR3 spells CASSVEELYTQYF. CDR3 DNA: TGTGCCAGCAGCGTAGAGGAGCTATATACGCAGTATTTT.

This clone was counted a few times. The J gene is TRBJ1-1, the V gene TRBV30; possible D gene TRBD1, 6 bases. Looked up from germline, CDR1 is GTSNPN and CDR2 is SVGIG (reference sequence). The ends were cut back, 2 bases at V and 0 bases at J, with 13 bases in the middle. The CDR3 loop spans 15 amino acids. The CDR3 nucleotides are TGTGCCTGGAGTCCCCGGGGGGCGTTGAACACTGAAGCTTTCTTT. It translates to CAWSPRGALNTEAFF. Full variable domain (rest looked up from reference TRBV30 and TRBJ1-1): SQTIHQWPATLVQPVGSPLSLECTVEGTSNPNLYWYRQAAGRGLQLLFYSVGIGQISSEVPQNLSASRPQDRQFILSSKKLLLSDSGFYLCAWSPRGALNTEAFFGQGTRLTVV.

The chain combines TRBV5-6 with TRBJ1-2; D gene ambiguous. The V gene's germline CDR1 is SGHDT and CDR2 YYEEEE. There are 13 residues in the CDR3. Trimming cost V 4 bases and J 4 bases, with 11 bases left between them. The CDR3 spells CASSQDGVYGYTF. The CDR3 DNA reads TGTGCCAGCAGCCAGGACGGTGTCTATGGCTACACCTTC.

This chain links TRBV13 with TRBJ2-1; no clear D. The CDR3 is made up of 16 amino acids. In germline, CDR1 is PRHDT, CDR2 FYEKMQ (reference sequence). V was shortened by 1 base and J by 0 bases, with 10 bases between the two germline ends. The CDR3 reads CASSLVGDSSYNEQFF. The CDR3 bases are TGTGCCAGCAGCTTAGTTGGCGATAGCTCCTACAATGAGCAGTTCTTC.

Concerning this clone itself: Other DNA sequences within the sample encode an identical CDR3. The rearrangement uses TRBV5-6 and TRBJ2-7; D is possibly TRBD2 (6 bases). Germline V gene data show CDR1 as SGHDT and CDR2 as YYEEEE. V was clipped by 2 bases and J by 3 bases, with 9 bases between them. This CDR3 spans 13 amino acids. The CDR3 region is CASSFGGIYEQYF. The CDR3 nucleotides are TGTGCCAGCAGCTTCGGGGGTATCTACGAGCAGTACTTC.

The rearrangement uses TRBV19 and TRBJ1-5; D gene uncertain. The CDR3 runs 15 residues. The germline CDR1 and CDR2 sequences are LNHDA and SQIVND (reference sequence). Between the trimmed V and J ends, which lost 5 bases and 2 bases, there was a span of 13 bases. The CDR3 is CASSWKSGGNQPQHF. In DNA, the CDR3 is TGTGCCAGTAGTTGGAAGTCCGGGGGCAATCAGCCCCAGCATTTT.

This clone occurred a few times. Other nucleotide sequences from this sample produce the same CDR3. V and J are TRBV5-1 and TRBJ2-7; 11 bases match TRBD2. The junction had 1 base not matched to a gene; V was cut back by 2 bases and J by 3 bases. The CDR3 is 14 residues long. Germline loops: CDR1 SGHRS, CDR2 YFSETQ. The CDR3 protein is CASSLGTSGYEQYF. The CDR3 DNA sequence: TGCGCCAGCAGCTTAGGGACTAGCGGCTACGAGCAGTACTTC.

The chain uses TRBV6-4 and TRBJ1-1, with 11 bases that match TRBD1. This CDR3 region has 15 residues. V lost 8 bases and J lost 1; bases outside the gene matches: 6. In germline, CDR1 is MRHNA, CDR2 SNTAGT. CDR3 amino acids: CASLGTGGGNTEAFF. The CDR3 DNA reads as TGTGCCAGCCTAGGGACAGGGGGAGGGAACACTGAAGCTTTCTTT.

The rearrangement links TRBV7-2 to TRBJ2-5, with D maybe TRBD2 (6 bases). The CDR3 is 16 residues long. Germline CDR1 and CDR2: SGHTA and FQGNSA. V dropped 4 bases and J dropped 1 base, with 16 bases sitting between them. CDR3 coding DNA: TGTGCCAGCAGCTCTAGTAGCGGAGCAGTCCAAGAGACCCAGTACTTC. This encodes CASSSSSGAVQETQYF.

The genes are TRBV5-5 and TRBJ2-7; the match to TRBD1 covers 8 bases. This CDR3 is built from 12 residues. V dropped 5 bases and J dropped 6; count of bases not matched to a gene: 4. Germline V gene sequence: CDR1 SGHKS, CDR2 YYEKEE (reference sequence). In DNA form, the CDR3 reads TGTGCCAGCAGACCAGGACAGGGCGAGCAGTACTTC. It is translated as CASRPGQGEQYF. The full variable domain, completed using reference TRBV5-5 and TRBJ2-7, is DAGVTQSPTHLIKTRGQQVTLRCSPISGHKSVSWYQQVLGQGPQFIFQYYEKEERGRGNFPDRFSARQFPNYSSELNVNALLLGDSALYLCASRPGQGEQYFGPGTRLTVT.

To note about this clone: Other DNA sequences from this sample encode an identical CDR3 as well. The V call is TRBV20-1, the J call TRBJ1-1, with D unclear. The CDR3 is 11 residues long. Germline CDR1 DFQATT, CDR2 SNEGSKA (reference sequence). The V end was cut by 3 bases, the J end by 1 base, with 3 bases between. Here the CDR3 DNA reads TGCAGTGCTAGGGAGAACACTGAAGCTTTCTTT. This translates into CSARENTEAFF.

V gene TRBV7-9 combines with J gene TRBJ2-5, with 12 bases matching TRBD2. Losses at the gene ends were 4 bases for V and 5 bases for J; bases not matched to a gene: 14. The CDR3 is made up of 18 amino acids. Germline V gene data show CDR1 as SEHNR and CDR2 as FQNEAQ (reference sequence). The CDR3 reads CASSSLTSGGSTRETQYF. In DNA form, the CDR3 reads TGTGCCAGCAGCTCACTGACTAGCGGGGGAAGTACGAGGGAGACCCAGTACTTC.

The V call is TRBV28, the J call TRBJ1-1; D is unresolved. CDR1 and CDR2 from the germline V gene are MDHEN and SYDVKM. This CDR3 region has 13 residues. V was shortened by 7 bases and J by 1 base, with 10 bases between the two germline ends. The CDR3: CASNLGENTEAFF. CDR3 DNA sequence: TGTGCCAGCAACTTGGGAGAGAACACTGAAGCTTTCTTT.

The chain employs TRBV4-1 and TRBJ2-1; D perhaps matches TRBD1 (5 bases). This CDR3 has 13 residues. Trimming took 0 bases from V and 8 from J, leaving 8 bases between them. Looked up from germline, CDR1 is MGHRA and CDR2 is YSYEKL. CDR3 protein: CASSQELGHEQFF. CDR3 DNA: TGCGCCAGCAGCCAAGAATTGGGGCATGAGCAGTTCTTC.

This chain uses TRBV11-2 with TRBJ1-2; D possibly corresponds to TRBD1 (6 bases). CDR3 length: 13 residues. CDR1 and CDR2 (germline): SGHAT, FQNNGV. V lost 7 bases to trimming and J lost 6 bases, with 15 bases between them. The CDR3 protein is CASTYGGADGYTF. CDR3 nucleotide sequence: TGTGCCAGCACCTACGGGGGGGCAGATGGCTACACCTTC.

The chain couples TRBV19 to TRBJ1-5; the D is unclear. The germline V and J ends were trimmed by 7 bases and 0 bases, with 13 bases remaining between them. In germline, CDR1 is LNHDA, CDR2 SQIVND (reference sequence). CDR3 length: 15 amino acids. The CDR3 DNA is TGTGCCAGTACCCTGGGGTTTTATAGCAATCAGCCCCAGCATTTT. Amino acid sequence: CASTLGFYSNQPQHF.

CDR3 amino acids: CASGTDTGELFF. The CDR3 region has the DNA TGTGCCTCAGGAACTGACACCGGGGAGCTGTTTTTT. The gene calls are TRBV9 and TRBJ2-2; D not certain. Per the germline V gene, CDR1 is SGDLS and CDR2 is YYNGEE. The V and J ends lost 10 bases and 3 bases respectively, with 10 bases between them. The CDR3 consists of 12 residues.